This T cell receptor beta chain was identified in a study of blood T cells in healthy people across ages. In terms of origin and age, donors were healthy Caucasian individuals from Russia aged roughly 6 to 95. The use of a sample-barcoded 5' primer and a J-beta primer mix characterized a second PCR of roughly 7 to 11 cycles. TCRdb recomputed calls from the 5' RACE reads with MiXCR, one row per CDR3 protein. Among 1.4 million to 1.5 million distinct CDR3 sequences listed, roughly 40% were seen once. Study-level findings and limits: More naive CD4+ cells and higher diversity marked long-lived donors relative to aged donors. Any changes in expanded clonotypes were possibly confounded, as donor CMV status remained unknown.

CDR3 size: 14 residues. Per germline, CDR1 MNHEY and CDR2 SVGAGI. The junction had 10 bases not matched to a gene; V was cut back by 6 bases and J by 6 bases. Concerning this clonotype: Its specificity is not known.

This chain uses TRBV6-5 with TRBJ1-1; 7 nucleotides agree with TRBD1. The sequencing sample was made of blood. The clonotype was recovered from a woman younger than 30 in good health. The CDR3 reads CASRITTGTAEAFF. The DNA of the CDR3 is TGTGCCAGCAGAATCACGACCGGGACAGCTGAAGCTTTCTTT.